This TCR beta chain derives from a study of circulating and synovial CD4+ cells in juvenile arthritis. The germline CDR1 and CDR2 sequences are LGHNA and YNFKEQ. This CDR3 is 20 amino acids long. J was trimmed by 2 bases and V by 0 bases; bases with no gene match: 17. The table came from immunoSEQ multiplex PCR; TCRdb's copy has only in-frame clones and leaves some out. The sample lists 30,000 to 40,000 clones; around 95% were seen once. Material: CD4+ T cells from blood. The gene calls are TRBV4-2 and TRBJ2-5, with TRBD2 matching 8 bases. The TCR comes from a human donor with juvenile idiopathic arthritis. CDR3 DNA sequence: TGTGCCAGCAGCCAAGATGTAACGGGGGGATGGCGGGGGGAGCAAGAGACCCAGTACTTC. The encoded protein is CASSQDVTGGWRGEQETQYF.